One sample yielded the 7 T cell receptor beta chains listed below, sequenced in a study of cytotoxic CD8 clonotypes in ibrutinib-treated CLL. Here immunoSEQ multiplex PCR was the method, and the copy in TCRdb shows in-frame clones only, minus some. This table holds roughly 200,000 clones, 75% to 85% found once. The specimen was PBMCs, collected after 12 months of ibrutinib treatment. Receptor source: a human donor with chronic lymphocytic leukemia.

This clone was observed a handful of times. This rearrangement joins TRBV19 to TRBJ2-7; TRBD1 agrees at 7 bases. Losses at the gene ends were 5 bases for V and 7 bases for J; bases not matched to a gene: 8. The CDR3 spans 13 residues. The germline V gene encodes CDR1 LNHDA and CDR2 SQIVND (reference sequence). The CDR3 DNA sequence: TGTGCCAGTAGTTTGCAGGGGGTCGGAGAGCAGTACTTC. This gives the protein CASSLQGVGEQYF.

This chain links TRBV2 with TRBJ2-7, with 9 bases matching TRBD1. The V gene's germline CDR1 is SNHLY and CDR2 FYNNEI. The V gene end was trimmed by 7 bases and the J gene end by 3 bases; junction bases not matched to a gene: 7. The CDR3 runs to 14 residues. The CDR3, as DNA: TGTGCCAGCACCCCACGACAGGGGGGCTACGAGCAGTACTTC. It specifies CASTPRQGGYEQYF.

The chain employs TRBV11-3 and TRBJ2-3; D might be TRBD1 (6 bases). Germline-derived CDR1 and CDR2 are SGHNT and YENEEA. V lost 1 base to trimming and J lost 7 bases, with 9 bases between them. The CDR3 has 13 residues. CDR3 sequence (DNA): TGTGCCAGCAGCTTAGCTGGACAGAATACGCAGTATTTT. The encoded protein is CASSLAGQNTQYF.

This chain links TRBV6-5 with TRBJ1-2; 7 positions agree with TRBD1. Losses at the gene ends were 6 bases for V and 8 bases for J; bases not matched to a gene: 15. From germline, CDR1 is MNHEY and CDR2 SVGAGI. This CDR3 has 15 residues. CDR3: CASSRLQGSTGGYTF. The CDR3 DNA reads TGTGCCAGCAGCAGACTACAGGGGAGTACGGGCGGCTACACCTTC.

The chain links TRBV2 to TRBJ1-3; D is uncertain. The CDR3 sequence is 16 residues long. Germline CDR1 is SNHLY and CDR2 is FYNNEI. Trimming removed 3 bases from V and 4 bases from J, with 16 bases in between. The CDR3 DNA is TGTGCCAGCAGTGAGGACGGATCGACTAGGGGAAACACCATATATTTT. Encoded protein: CASSEDGSTRGNTIYF.

The rearrangement joins TRBV21-1 to TRBJ2-5; TRBD1 is taken as the D call from the table, unchecked against the DNA. TRBV21-1 is classified as a pseudogene. The CDR3 extends over 15 amino acids. The CDR3 sequence: CASSNPSGFQETQYF. As DNA, the CDR3 is TGTGCCAGCAGCAACCCGTCAGGGTTCCAAGAGACCCAGTACTTC.

This clone was recorded only once. V and J are TRBV6-1 and TRBJ1-2; D is possibly TRBD1 (5 bases). Germline V gene data show CDR1 as MNHNS and CDR2 as SASEGT. The CDR3 loop spans 14 amino acids. Trimming took 1 base from V and 4 from J, leaving 10 bases between them. CDR3 coding DNA: TGTGCCAGCAGTGAAGGCGGGGGTGGCTATGGCTACACCTTC. Encoded protein: CASSEGGGGYGYTF.